Included here is one TCR beta chain sequence, with context. Its antigen is unidentified. 5'RACE primed from the constant segment yielded TCR alpha and TCR beta cDNA libraries bearing sample barcodes and UMIs. TCRdb processed the 5' RACE reads anew with MiXCR; each CDR3 protein has one entry. The sample comprises about 210,000 distinct CDR3 sequences, roughly 27% of which are singletons, and about 10% rests with the top ten. The sample is drawn from a study of T-cell memory formation after mild COVID-19. Background on the study: TCR clusters showed largely donor specificity. Study-wide results and caveats: The second-wave clones peaking on day 37 were not confirmed as SARS-CoV-2-specific. Some clones that responded turned up in pre-infection memory, which suggests that cross-reactive memory joined in.

Germline CDR1 SEHNR, CDR2 FQNEAQ (reference sequence). The CDR3 runs to 17 residues. V was clipped by 4 bases and J by 5 bases; unmatched bases: 10. The TCR originated in an adult woman who had mild COVID-19 (a few samples of this study predate the infection). Cell type and time point are not known. This chain links TRBV7-9 with TRBJ2-3; TRBD1 agrees at 12 bases. Specimen: PBMCs or a T cell subset sorted from them (not recorded which). The CDR3 loop is CASSYSGDRGLRDTQYF. As DNA, the CDR3 is TGTGCCAGCAGCTACTCCGGGGACAGGGGGCTTCGAGATACGCAGTATTTT.